The 12 T cell receptor beta chains listed next were all sequenced from one sample in a study of tumor and adjacent non-tumor tissue in lung cancer. No cell sorting was done before RNA was extracted from the tissue. Distant lung tissue was collected more than 3 cm away from the tumor edge. A modified ARM-PCR protocol with three rounds of nested PCR amplified TCRbeta. TCRdb reanalysed the multiplex PCR reads using MiXCR and keeps one entry per CDR3 protein. The table includes approximately 62,000 distinct CDR3 sequences, more than 55% detected once. The sample comprised distant non-tumor lung tissue. Source of these receptors: an older man with non-small cell lung cancer.

DNA for the CDR3: TGCAAGGTTGGCGTGACAGGGGCCGAGCAGTACTTC. This encodes CKVGVTGAEQYF. The rearrangement joins TRBV29-1 to TRBJ2-7; 8 bases fit TRBD1. Germline lookup yields CDR1 SQVTM and CDR2 ANQGSEA. The CDR3 covers 12 residues.

Remarks on this clonotype: Germline and junction disagree at one end, which may indicate a read error. V usage is TRBV5-6 and J usage is TRBJ1-6; D perhaps matches TRBD1 (5 bases). CDR1 is SGHDT and CDR2 is YYEEEE in the germline V gene. This CDR3 contains 13 residues. CDR3 nucleotide sequence: TGTGACAGCAGCTTGGGGCCGAATTCACCCCTCCACTTT. Translated, it gives CDSSLGPNSPLHF.

Comment on this clonotype: A read error may produce the germline difference seen at one junction end. The chain couples TRBV11-3 to TRBJ2-1; D is unresolved. The CDR3 has 15 residues. CDR1 is SGHNT and CDR2 is YENEEA in the germline V gene. The CDR3 reads CPSRLDRGTNNEQFF. The CDR3 DNA follows: TGTCCCAGCAGATTAGATCGAGGAACTAACAATGAGCAGTTCTTC.

As concerns this clonotype: The junction differs from germline at one of its ends, possibly a read error. The chain couples TRBV29-1 to TRBJ2-1; TRBD2 aligns across 7 bases. This CDR3 is 13 amino acids long. Germline V lookup: CDR1 SQVTM, CDR2 ANQGSEA. CDR3 sequence: CSVGGGQGKEQFF. In DNA, the CDR3 is TGCAGTGTTGGGGGGGGTCAGGGCAAAGAGCAGTTCTTC.

The J gene is TRBJ2-3, the V gene TRBV20-1, with D hard to call. The CDR3 has 14 amino acids. The germline V gene encodes CDR1 DFQATT and CDR2 SNEGSKA (reference sequence). V lost 3 bases and J 1 base, leaving 11 bases between the germline ends. CDR3 sequence (DNA): TGCAGTGCTAGTCTGTATCTAGGCACAGATACGCAGTATTTT. Translated, it gives CSASLYLGTDTQYF.

This clonotype has a single count. Lacking the conserved final phenylalanine or tryptophan, this CDR3 likely reflects a read error. The chain joins TRBV4-1 to TRBJ2-1; tentatively, D is TRBD2 (5 bases). CDR3 length: 14 residues. The germline CDR1 and CDR2 sequences are MGHRA and YSYEKL. In DNA, the CDR3 is TGCGCCAGCAGCAAAGAGAGGGCAGGTAATGAGCAGTTCCTC. It yields the protein CASSKERAGNEQFL.

Worth noting for this clonotype: A read error may explain this, as a much larger clone is one base away. This is likely a read error, given that the CDR3 carries no conserved phenylalanine or tryptophan at its end. The V and J genes are TRBV4-1 and TRBJ1-4; 7 nucleotides agree with TRBD1. The J segment lost 7 bases and the V segment lost 3 bases, leaving 2 bases of the junction unmatched. The CDR3 is 13 amino acids. CDR1 is MGHRA and CDR2 is YSYEKL in the germline V gene. CDR3 nucleotide sequence: TGCGCCAGCAGCCACGACAGGGTTGAAAAACTGTTTTCT. Its protein is CASSHDRVEKLFS.

This clonotype was detected only a few times. J is TRBJ2-5 and V is TRBV20-1, with unresolved D. The V and J ends lost 3 bases and 2 bases respectively, with 1 base between them. CDR1 is DFQATT and CDR2 is SNEGSKA in the germline V gene (reference sequence). This CDR3 comprises 10 residues. The CDR3 here is CSASQETQYF. The DNA for the CDR3 is TGCAGTGCTAGTCAAGAGACCCAGTACTTC.

Regarding this clonotype: No conserved phenylalanine or tryptophan is present at the end of the CDR3, so a read error is the likely explanation. V is TRBV20-1 and J is TRBJ1-2; D not resolved. Germline V lookup: CDR1 DFQATT, CDR2 SNEGSKA (reference sequence). This CDR3 is 12 amino acids long. V was shortened by 1 base and J by 7 bases, with 10 bases between the two germline ends. The CDR3 here is CSARVFGLGYTL. The CDR3 DNA reads as TGCAGTGCTAGAGTTTTCGGTCTTGGCTACACCCTC.

This chain links TRBV20-1 with TRBJ1-4; no clear D gene. In germline, CDR1 is DFQATT, CDR2 SNEGSKA (reference sequence). The V gene lost 7 bases and the J gene lost 8 bases, with 14 bases spanning the gap. This CDR3 comprises 12 residues. The CDR3 reads CSGSNRGEKLFF. CDR3 DNA sequence: TGCAGTGGATCTAACAGAGGGGAAAAACTGTTTTTT.

For this clonotype: No conserved phenylalanine or tryptophan ends this CDR3, so it is likely a read error. This sequence joins TRBV11-1 and TRBJ2-5; D is ambiguous. This CDR3 has 14 amino acids. Germline assignment: CDR1 SGHAT and CDR2 FQDESV (reference sequence). CDR3 sequence: CASTLGDPQETQYL. The CDR3 region has the DNA TGCGCCAGCACCCTGGGTGATCCACAAGAGACCCAGTACCTC.

On this clonotype: A much larger clone differs by one base, so this may be a read error. This chain connects TRBV6-5 to TRBJ2-1; TRBD2 might be the D (7 bases). The CDR3 has 16 amino acids. Germline lookup yields CDR1 MNHEY and CDR2 SVGAGI. CDR3 DNA: TGTGCCAGCAGTCCCTACGCGGGGGCCCTCTACAATGAGGAGTTCTTC. This codes for CASSPYAGALYNEEFF.